These 18 T cell receptor beta chains originate from one sample sequenced in a study of human T cells and chemical hapten exposure. The sample's time point: patch test 1, 2 weeks after DPC sensitization. As for treatment: therapeutic diphenylcyclopropenone sensitization with weekly scalp DPC. TCRdb re-called the RACE reads through MiXCR, storing one row per CDR3 protein. The table records 180,000 or so distinct CDR3 sequences, more than 20% of them present only once. This material consisted of whole blood, taken in connection with sensitization to the hapten diphenylcyclopropenone (DPC). These receptors all stem from a woman between 50 and 59 years old with alopecia areata. Some clones in this sample may be carry-over from other donors' samples.

This clonotype was observed a few times. The V and J genes are TRBV7-3 and TRBJ2-2; possibly TRBD1 for D (5 bases). This CDR3 has 14 amino acids. The ends were cut back, 2 bases at V and 4 bases at J, with 8 bases in the middle. Per germline, CDR1 SGHTA and CDR2 FQGTGA. The CDR3 DNA sequence: TGTGCCAGCAGCTTACTCCAGGGCACCGGGGAGCTGTTTTTT. The encoded protein is CASSLLQGTGELFF.

CDR3 DNA: TGTGCCAGCAGCTCCTATGGGGCCCTAGAAGAAGAGACCCAGTACTTC. Protein product: CASSSYGALEEETQYF. The chain links TRBV5-6 to TRBJ2-5, with D possibly TRBD1 on 5 matching bases. CDR3 size: 16 residues. Deletions cut 3 bases from V and 3 bases from J, with 18 bases between. CDR1 and CDR2 from the germline V gene are SGHDT and YYEEEE. Combining the CDR3 with reference TRBV5-6 and TRBJ2-5 gives the whole variable domain DAGVTQSPTHLIKTRGQQVTLRCSPKSGHDTVSWYQQALGQGPQFIFQYYEEEERQRGNFPDRFSGHQFPNYSSELNVNALLLGDSALYLCASSSYGALEEETQYFGPGTRLLVL.

V gene TRBV9 combines with J gene TRBJ2-5; possibly TRBD2 for D (5 bases). In germline, CDR1 is SGDLS, CDR2 YYNGEE. The CDR3 is made up of 14 amino acids. Trimming took off 4 bases at V and 4 bases at J, with 14 bases between the two ends. CDR3 in DNA: TGTGCCAGCAGCACCACTAGTGTGAGAGAGACCCAGTACTTC. This gives the protein CASSTTSVRETQYF.

This clonotype has only a few counts. V gene TRBV9 combines with J gene TRBJ1-5; D might be TRBD1 (5 bases). Germline loops: CDR1 SGDLS, CDR2 YYNGEE. V was cut by 0 bases and J by 9 bases, with 19 bases left in between. The CDR3 loop spans 16 amino acids. The CDR3 DNA follows: TGTGCCAGCAGCGTAGGATCTAATACGGGGGAAGGGCCCCAGCATTTT. Encoded protein: CASSVGSNTGEGPQHF.

This clonotype was found many times. The rearrangement links TRBV7-2 to TRBJ1-1; the D is unclear. The CDR3 runs 15 residues. V was pared by 1 base and J by 8 bases, with 17 bases between. The germline gives CDR1 SGHTA, CDR2 FQGNSA. CDR3 coding DNA: TGTGCCAGCAGCTTAGACATCGGACCGGGGAAAGAAGCTTTCTTT. It codes for CASSLDIGPGKEAFF.

This clonotype showed up just a few times. The chain uses TRBV11-2 and TRBJ2-7; TRBD2 matches 8 bases. This CDR3 has 14 amino acids. With V trimmed by 1 base and J by 7 bases, 6 bases remained unmatched. The germline V gene encodes CDR1 SGHAT and CDR2 FQNNGV. CDR3: CASSLVGLGVEQYF. CDR3 bases: TGTGCCAGCAGCTTAGTGGGACTAGGGGTGGAGCAGTACTTC.

The sample holds a few counts of this clonotype. V usage is TRBV12-3 or TRBV12-4 and J usage is TRBJ2-1; D is unresolved. The V end lost 5 bases, the J end lost 6 bases, and 14 bases lay between the germline ends. The CDR3 runs 14 residues. CDR3 nucleotide sequence: TGTGCCAGCAGTCACCTCTTCGCCCGCAATGAGCAGTTCTTC. It yields the protein CASSHLFARNEQFF.

This clonotype was counted ten times or more. The chain recombines TRBV7-2 with TRBJ2-7; D is uncertain. This CDR3 has 15 residues. With 5 bases removed from V and 2 bases from J, the gap between germline ends came to 16 bases. Looked up from germline, CDR1 is SGHTA and CDR2 is FQGNSA. Here the CDR3 DNA reads TGTGCCAGCAGCCTATATGGTCTACCGACCTACGAGCAGTACTTC. Translation gives CASSLYGLPTYEQYF.

This clonotype was recorded a few times. The chain recombines TRBV29-1 with TRBJ2-1, with unresolved D. The CDR3 is 13 residues long. CDR1 and CDR2 (germline): SQVTM, ANQGSEA. V lost 3 bases to trimming and J lost 6 bases, with 12 bases between them. The CDR3 bases are TGCAGCGTTGATAGTGCAGGTCGCAATGAGCAGTTCTTC. Encoded protein: CSVDSAGRNEQFF.

This clonotype was recorded a few times. The chain carries TRBV6-5 and TRBJ1-2; the D gene is possibly TRBD1 (6 bases). CDR1 is MNHEY, CDR2 SVGAGI, per germline. There are 14 residues in the CDR3. Trimming cost V 6 bases and J 6 bases, with 17 bases left between them. The CDR3 DNA is TGTGCCAGCAGCCCGGACCGGGGGCAGAATGGCTACACCTTC. Its protein is CASSPDRGQNGYTF.

This clonotype was detected many times. The chain carries TRBV27 and TRBJ2-2, with 8 bases lining up with TRBD1. CDR3 length: 12 amino acids. Trimming removed 7 bases from V and 7 bases from J; junction bases left unmatched: 2. Germline lookup yields CDR1 MNHEY and CDR2 SMNVEV (reference sequence). CDR3 sequence reads: CASTTGVGELFF. The CDR3 DNA reads as TGTGCCAGCACGACAGGGGTCGGGGAGCTGTTTTTT.

The V and J genes are TRBV27 and TRBJ2-2; 7 bases match TRBD2. Germline V gene sequence: CDR1 MNHEY, CDR2 SMNVEV (reference sequence). The CDR3 runs 15 residues. After removal of 1 base from V and 5 bases from J, the junction contained 4 bases not matched to a gene. CDR3 sequence (DNA): TGTGCCAGCAGTTTATGGGGGGGATCGACCGGGGAGCTGTTTTTT. Encoded protein: CASSLWGGSTGELFF.

V usage is TRBV2 and J usage is TRBJ1-4; weak D call: TRBD1 (6 bases). Looked up from germline, CDR1 is SNHLY and CDR2 is FYNNEI. V was cut by 9 bases and J by 4 bases, with 15 bases left in between. The CDR3 loop spans 14 amino acids. The CDR3 here is CASSMDRLNEKLFF. CDR3 coding DNA: TGTGCCAGTTCCATGGACAGACTTAATGAAAAACTGTTTTTT.

This clonotype was detected a few times. V and J are TRBV7-9 and TRBJ2-1, with TRBD2 identical over 8 bases. This CDR3 region has 15 residues. The junction had 8 bases not matched to a gene; V was cut back by 5 bases and J by 5 bases. Germline V gene sequence: CDR1 SEHNR, CDR2 FQNEAQ (reference sequence). This CDR3 is CASSTTSGLNNEQFF. The CDR3 region has the DNA TGTGCCAGCAGCACAACTAGCGGACTCAACAATGAGCAGTTCTTC.

The chain carries TRBV5-5 and TRBJ1-5; D not resolved. CDR3 size: 16 residues. Germline V lookup: CDR1 SGHKS, CDR2 YYEKEE (reference sequence). V was pared by 0 bases and J by 1 base, with 11 bases between. CDR3 in amino acids: CASSLGVGSSNQPQHF. The CDR3 nucleotides read TGTGCCAGCAGCTTGGGAGTGGGGTCGAGCAATCAGCCCCAGCATTTT.

This clonotype occurred a few times. J is TRBJ2-7 and V is TRBV4-2, with 8 bases fitting TRBD2. The CDR3 totals 14 residues. Germline trimming cut 1 base from V and 2 bases from J; bases unmatched to any gene: 1. The germline gives CDR1 LGHNA, CDR2 YNFKEQ. The CDR3 sequence is CASSQASGPYEQYF. The CDR3 DNA follows: TGTGCCAGCAGCCAAGCTAGCGGGCCCTACGAGCAGTACTTC.

This clonotype was seen more than once but under ten times. CDR3 in amino acids: CSVEQGAGGKLFF. For the CDR3, the DNA is TGCAGCGTAGAACAGGGAGCGGGTGGAAAACTGTTTTTT. The rearrangement uses TRBV29-1 and TRBJ1-4; weak D call: TRBD1 (6 bases). Germline CDR1 is SQVTM and CDR2 is ANQGSEA. The CDR3 is 13 residues long. The ends were cut back, 6 bases at V and 10 bases at J, with 18 bases in the middle.

This clonotype was detected a few times. The rearrangement joins TRBV12-5 to TRBJ1-2; no reliable D call. CDR1 is LGHNT and CDR2 is FRNRAP in the germline V gene. This CDR3 has 13 amino acids. With 0 bases removed from V and 4 bases from J, the gap between germline ends came to 6 bases. Written as DNA, the CDR3 is TGTGCTAGTGGTTTGGTACAGTTCTATGGCTACACCTTC. It translates to CASGLVQFYGYTF.